These T cell receptor beta chains were read from a single sample in a study of T cell responses to AZD1222 COVID-19 vaccine. Clones were read by immunoSEQ multiplex PCR, and TCRdb kept only the in-frame ones, dropping some. Of around 140,000 clones listed, 65% to 90% are singletons. The sample here was peripheral blood, taken 28 days after the second dose of the MenACWY control vaccine. The receptors come from an adult who received the MenACWY meningococcal vaccine as a control. Each CDR3 is given with its conserved first and last residue. The D gene is left open where the match is weak. Not all rows give a size; the values are once, few, many and, for expanded clones, a class.

J gene,D gene,clone size,V gene,CDR3 protein,CDR3 DNA
TRBJ1-4,NA,NA,TRBV7-2,CASTQTGLANEKLFF,TGTGCCAGCACCCAAACAGGGCTAGCTAATGAAAAACTGTTTTTT
TRBJ1-4,NA,NA,TRBV27,CGAGATNEKLFF,TGCGGCGCGGGGGCAACTAATGAAAAACTGTTTTTT
TRBJ2-3,NA,NA,TRBV19,CASRRGDTQYF,TGTGCCAGTAGGAGGGGTGATACGCAGTATTTT
TRBJ1-2,NA,NA,TRBV28,CASSLGITYGYTF,TGTGCCAGCAGTTTGGGCATCACCTATGGCTACACCTTC
TRBJ1-4,TRBD1,once,TRBV18,CASSPDTGAANEKLFF,TGTGCCAGCTCACCGGATACAGGGGCGGCTAATGAAAAACTGTTTTTT
TRBJ2-2,NA,NA,TRBV14,CASSQAVSSDLAGELFF,TGTGCCAGCAGCCAAGCGGTGTCTAGTGATCTCGCCGGGGAGCTGTTTTTT
TRBJ1-5,TRBD1,NA,TRBV18,CASSSWTGHQPQHF,TGTGCCAGCTCATCCTGGACAGGGCATCAGCCCCAGCATTTT
TRBJ1-6,NA,NA,TRBV5-1,CASSLAGEGRSPLHF,TGCGCCAGCAGCTTGGCGGGGGAAGGGCGTTCACCCCTCCACTTT
TRBJ1-6,NA,NA,TRBV5-6,CASSLGQYNSPLHF,TGTGCCAGCAGCCTTGGACAATATAATTCACCCCTCCACTTT
TRBJ2-5,TRBD1,once,TRBV18,CASSPAGGETQYF,TGTGCCAGCTCACCGGCAGGGGGAGAGACCCAGTACTTC
TRBJ2-7,NA,NA,TRBV5-1,CASSLDPGLPYEQYF,TGCGCCAGCAGCTTGGACCCCGGACTTCCCTACGAGCAGTACTTC
TRBJ2-7,NA,NA,TRBV6-2/TRBV6-3,CASSRAYEQYF,TGTGCCAGCAGTCGTGCTTACGAGCAGTACTTC
TRBJ1-1,NA,NA,TRBV24-1,CATSDSGGTYTEAFF,TGTGCCACCAGTGATTCCGGAGGGACCTACACTGAAGCTTTCTTT
TRBJ1-3,NA,few,TRBV19,CASSPGRQTGNTIYF,TGTGCCAGTAGTCCTGGGAGGCAGACTGGAAACACCATATATTTT
TRBJ1-6,NA,once,TRBV7-3,CASGQRNSPLHF,TGTGCCAGCGGCCAAAGAAATTCACCCCTCCACTTT
TRBJ2-1,NA,NA,TRBV19,CASSGDHNEQFF,TGTGCCAGTAGTGGAGATCACAATGAGCAGTTCTTC